The entry that follows covers one TCR beta chain sequence. This specimen comes from a study of cytomegalovirus exposure and HLA in healthy donors. V lost 1 base, J lost 2 bases, and 10 bases lay in between. The germline CDR1 and CDR2 sequences are SNHLY and FYNNEI. The CDR3 loop spans 15 amino acids. The primer mix had 60 Vbeta and 13 Jbeta primers. Repertoires were generated with immunoSEQ multiplex PCR, while TCRdb's copy carries only in-frame clones and drops some. The sample shows approximately 120,000 clones, 60% to 75% of them seen only once. The chain links TRBV2 to TRBJ2-3; maybe TRBD1 (5 bases). The TCR comes from a woman aged 50 to 60 in good health and CMV-seropositive. Sample: PBMCs. CDR3 sequence: CASSEEGHLTDTQYF. For the CDR3, the DNA is TGTGCCAGCAGTGAAGAGGGGCATCTCACAGATACGCAGTATTTT. Full variable domain (missing parts from reference TRBV2 and TRBJ2-3): EPEVTQTPSHQVTQMGQEVILRCVPISNHLYFYWYRQILGQKVEFLVSFYNNEISEKSEIFDDQFSVERPDGSNFTLKIRSTKLEDSAMYFCASSEEGHLTDTQYFGPGTRLTVL.